This T cell receptor (beta chain) appears in the sequencing data of a study of blood T cell repertoires in COVID-19. At the level of the study: Samples of COVID-19 (acute and convalescent) were obtained from the United States, Italy and Spain.

Study processing details: Reference gene primer amplification gave nucleated cell count estimates. TCRdb's copy holds only in-frame clones and misses some; the assay was immunoSEQ multiplex PCR. The DNA gave D and trimming, while V, J and clone size come from that table. The table lists 240,000 or so clones, about 87% of them singletons. Germline V gives CDR1 SGHDT, CDR2 YYEEEE. CDR3 length: 17 amino acids. The V and J ends lost 0 bases and 5 bases, in that order; junction bases with no gene match: 12. The sample was peripheral blood. The receptor comes from a woman in her 70s with active or convalescent COVID-19. The J gene is TRBJ1-1, the V gene TRBV5-6; 8 nucleotides line up with TRBD1. The CDR3: CASSLGAGGVGLTEAFF. CDR3 DNA: TGTGCCAGCAGCTTGGGAGCAGGGGGCGTTGGATTGACTGAAGCTTTCTTT.